The clone carrying this T cell receptor (beta chain) has just a few counts. Described time point: persistent/refractory GD, antithyroid drugs over 5 years with positive TRAb. PBMC-derived RNA was used for the TCR library. These data belong to a study of regulatory T cells in long-lasting Graves disease. Investigators prepared the TCR beta libraries by applying iRepertoire HTBI primers and Arm-PCR of CDR3 regions. In TCRdb, the multiplex PCR reads were re-called with MiXCR into one record per CDR3 protein. The repertoire consists of roughly 450,000 distinct CDR3 sequences, with around 20% occurring once and the leading ten covering about 7.8%. V gave up 5 bases and J gave up 4 bases, with 20 bases separating them. Germline assignment: CDR1 MDHEN and CDR2 SYDVKM. CDR3 size: 17 residues.

This clonotype was obtained from a female donor with Graves disease. The V and J genes are TRBV28 and TRBJ2-2, with D tentatively TRBD1 (7 bases). The sample here was peripheral blood mononuclear cells (PBMCs), taken when the disease was refractory, from a patient treated with antithyroid drugs. The CDR3 spells CASSPPPDREVTGELFF. The CDR3 DNA reads as TGTGCCAGCAGTCCCCCACCCGACAGGGAGGTCACCGGGGAGCTGTTTTTT.